The clone carrying this T cell receptor (beta chain) appeared once. The data stem from a study of blood T cell repertoires in COVID-19. The germline V gene encodes CDR1 SGHVS and CDR2 FNYEAQ. CDR3 length: 15 amino acids. The V and J ends lost 5 bases and 0 bases respectively, with 11 bases between them. Per the authors' pipeline: Estimated nucleated cell counts came from reference gene primer amplification. Libraries were prepared by immunoSEQ multiplex PCR; TCRdb keeps only in-frame clonotypes and omits some of them. Clone size and the V and J calls come from that table; the DNA yielded D and trimming. Here the sample spans roughly 150,000 clones, around 80% being singletons.

This receptor was obtained from a woman at least 80 years old with active or convalescent COVID-19. Sequenced material: peripheral blood. The chain has TRBV7-6 and TRBJ1-3; possible D gene TRBD1, 6 bases. CDR3 DNA sequence: TGTGCCAGCAGCCCCGGACAGTCCTCTGGAAACACCATATATTTT. Protein sequence: CASSPGQSSGNTIYF.